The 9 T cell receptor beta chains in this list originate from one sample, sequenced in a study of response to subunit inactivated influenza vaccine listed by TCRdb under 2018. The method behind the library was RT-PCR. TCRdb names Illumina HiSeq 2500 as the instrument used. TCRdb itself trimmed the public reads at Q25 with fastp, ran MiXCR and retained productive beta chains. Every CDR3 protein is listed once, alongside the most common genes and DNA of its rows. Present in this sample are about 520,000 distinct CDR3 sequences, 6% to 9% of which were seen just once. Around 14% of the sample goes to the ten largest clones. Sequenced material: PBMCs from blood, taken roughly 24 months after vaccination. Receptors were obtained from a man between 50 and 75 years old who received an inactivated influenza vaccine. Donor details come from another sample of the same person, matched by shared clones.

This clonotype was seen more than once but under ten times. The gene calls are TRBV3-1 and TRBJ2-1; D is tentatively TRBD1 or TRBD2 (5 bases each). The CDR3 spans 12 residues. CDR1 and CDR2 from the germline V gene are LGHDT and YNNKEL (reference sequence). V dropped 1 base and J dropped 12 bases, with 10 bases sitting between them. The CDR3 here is CASSQGRAGQFF. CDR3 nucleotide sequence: TGTGCCAGCAGCCAAGGCAGGGCGGGGCAGTTCTTC.

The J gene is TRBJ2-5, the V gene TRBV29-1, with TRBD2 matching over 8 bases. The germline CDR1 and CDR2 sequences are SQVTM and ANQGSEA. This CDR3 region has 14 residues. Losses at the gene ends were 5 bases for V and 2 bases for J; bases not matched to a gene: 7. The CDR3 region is CSVSPGGVQETQYF. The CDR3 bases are TGCAGCGTTAGTCCGGGGGGGGTTCAAGAGACCCAGTACTTC.

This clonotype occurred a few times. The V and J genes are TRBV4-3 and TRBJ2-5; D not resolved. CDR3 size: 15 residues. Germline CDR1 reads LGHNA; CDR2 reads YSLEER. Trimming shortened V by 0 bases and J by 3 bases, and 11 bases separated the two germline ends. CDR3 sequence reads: CASSQDFRAEETQYF. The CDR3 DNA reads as TGCGCCAGCAGCCAAGATTTCCGGGCCGAAGAGACCCAGTACTTC.

CDR3 amino acids: CASSLEGGPVYGYTF. The CDR3 DNA reads TGCGCCAGCAGCTTGGAAGGGGGCCCGGTCTATGGCTACACCTTC. The gene calls are TRBV5-1 and TRBJ1-2, with 7 bases lining up with TRBD1. Trimming took 0 bases from V and 4 from J; bases not matched to a gene: 6. Germline CDR1 reads SGHRS; CDR2 reads YFSETQ. The CDR3 runs to 15 residues.

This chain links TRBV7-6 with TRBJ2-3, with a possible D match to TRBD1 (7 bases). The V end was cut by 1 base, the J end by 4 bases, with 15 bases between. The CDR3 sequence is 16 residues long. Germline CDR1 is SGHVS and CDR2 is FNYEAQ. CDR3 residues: CASSLGGQGGADTQYF. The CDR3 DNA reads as TGTGCCAGCAGCTTAGGGGGCCAGGGGGGCGCAGATACGCAGTATTTT.

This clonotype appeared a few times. The CDR3 region has the DNA TGTGCCAGCAGCTTAGGGACTAGCGGCCAAGAGACCCAGTACTTC. Protein product: CASSLGTSGQETQYF. The V gene is TRBV7-9, the J gene TRBJ2-5, with 10 bases that match TRBD2. The ends lost 1 base at V and 1 base at J; junction bases unmatched: 0. CDR1 SEHNR and CDR2 FQNEAQ come from the germline V gene (reference sequence). This CDR3 has 15 residues. Variable domain in full (rest from reference TRBV7-9 and TRBJ2-5): DTGVSQNPRHKITKRGQNVTFRCDPISEHNRLYWYRQTLGQGPEFLTYFQNEAQLEKSRLLSDRFSAERPKGSFSTLEIQRTEQGDSAMYLCASSLGTSGQETQYFGPGTRLLVL.

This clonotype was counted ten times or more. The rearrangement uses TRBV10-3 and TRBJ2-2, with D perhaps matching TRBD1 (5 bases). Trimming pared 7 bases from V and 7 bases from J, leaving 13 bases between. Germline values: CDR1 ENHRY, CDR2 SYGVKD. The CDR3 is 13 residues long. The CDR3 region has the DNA TGTGCCATCAAGGACACCGAATTCGGGGAGCTGTTTTTT. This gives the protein CAIKDTEFGELFF.

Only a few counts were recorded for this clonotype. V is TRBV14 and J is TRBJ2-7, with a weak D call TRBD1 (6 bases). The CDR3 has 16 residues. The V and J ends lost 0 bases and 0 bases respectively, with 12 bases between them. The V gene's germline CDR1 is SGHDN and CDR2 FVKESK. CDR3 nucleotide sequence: TGTGCCAGCAGCCAAGAATGGGGGCTAACCTCCTACGAGCAGTACTTC. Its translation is CASSQEWGLTSYEQYF.

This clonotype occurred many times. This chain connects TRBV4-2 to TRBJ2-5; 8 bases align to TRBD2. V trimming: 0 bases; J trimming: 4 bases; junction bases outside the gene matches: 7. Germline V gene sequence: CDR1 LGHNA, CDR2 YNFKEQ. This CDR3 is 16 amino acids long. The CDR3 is CASSQDHGRAGETQYF. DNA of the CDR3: TGTGCCAGCAGCCAAGATCACGGGAGGGCCGGAGAGACCCAGTACTTC.